This T cell receptor beta chain was profiled in a study of CXCR3-negative and CXCR3-positive naive CD8 T cells. As to this clonotype: As yet, its antigen is unknown.

Through 5' RACE with UMI labels, the TRB cDNA libraries were prepared. Each CDR3 protein gets one entry in TCRdb, which reprocessed the 5' RACE reads and gives no DNA. The data show 23,000 or so distinct CDR3 sequences, and the top ten clones hold roughly 4%. Study-wide points: Partly lower CXCR3 expression followed cryopreservation, and most assays relied on fresh PBMCs. The naive subsets expressed comparable surface CD5, and the authors inferred TCR strength from TRB CDR3 properties. TRB CDR3 hydrophobicity was greater in CXCR3-positive naive cells than in CXCR3-negative naive cells.

Triplicate roughly 300,000-cell sorts were made of each CD8+ T cell subset. Germline loops: CDR1 LNHNV, CDR2 YYDKDF (reference sequence). The CDR3 runs to 15 residues. The material sequenced was naive CXCR3- CD8+ T cells from blood. Indicated subset: CD45RO-CCR7+CD27+CD95- naive CD8+ T cells lacking CXCR3 (TNR3-). The TCR sequence derives from a human donor in good health. Some clones in this sample may be carry-over from other donors' samples. The J gene is TRBJ2-1, the V gene TRBV15. CDR3 loop: CATSKDRSSYNEQFF.